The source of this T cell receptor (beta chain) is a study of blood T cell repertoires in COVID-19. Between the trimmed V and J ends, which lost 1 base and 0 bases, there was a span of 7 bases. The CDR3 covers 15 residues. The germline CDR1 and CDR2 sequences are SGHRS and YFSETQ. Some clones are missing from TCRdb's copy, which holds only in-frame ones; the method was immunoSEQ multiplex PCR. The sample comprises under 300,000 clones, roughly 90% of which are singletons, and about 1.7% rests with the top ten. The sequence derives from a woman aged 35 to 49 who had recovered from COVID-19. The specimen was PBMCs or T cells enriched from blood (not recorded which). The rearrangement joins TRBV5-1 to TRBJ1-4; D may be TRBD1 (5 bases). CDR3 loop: CASSLLGATNEKLFF. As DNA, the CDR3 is TGCGCCAGCAGCTTGTTAGGGGCAACTAATGAAAAACTGTTTTTT.